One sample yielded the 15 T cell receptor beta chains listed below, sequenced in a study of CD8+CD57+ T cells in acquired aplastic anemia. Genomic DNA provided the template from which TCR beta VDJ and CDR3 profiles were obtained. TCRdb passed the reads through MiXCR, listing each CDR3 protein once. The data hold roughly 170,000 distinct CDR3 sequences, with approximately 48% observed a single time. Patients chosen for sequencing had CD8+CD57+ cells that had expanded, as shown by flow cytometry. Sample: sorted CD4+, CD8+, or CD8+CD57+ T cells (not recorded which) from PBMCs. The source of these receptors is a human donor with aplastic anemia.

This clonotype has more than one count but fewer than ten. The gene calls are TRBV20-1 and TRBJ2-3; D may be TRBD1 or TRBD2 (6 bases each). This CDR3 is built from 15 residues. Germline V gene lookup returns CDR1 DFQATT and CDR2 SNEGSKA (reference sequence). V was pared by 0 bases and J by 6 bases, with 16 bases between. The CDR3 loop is CSAREGGRVVDTQYF. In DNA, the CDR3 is TGCAGTGCTAGAGAGGGGGGCCGGGTTGTGGATACGCAGTATTTT.

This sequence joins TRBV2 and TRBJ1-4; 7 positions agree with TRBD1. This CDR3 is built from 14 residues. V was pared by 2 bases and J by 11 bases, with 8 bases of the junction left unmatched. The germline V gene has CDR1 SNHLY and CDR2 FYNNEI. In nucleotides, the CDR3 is TGTGCCAGCAGTGAACGGCAAACAGGGGAGAAACTGTTTTTT. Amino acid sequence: CASSERQTGEKLFF. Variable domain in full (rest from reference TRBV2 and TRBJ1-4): EPEVTQTPSHQVTQMGQEVILRCVPISNHLYFYWYRQILGQKVEFLVSFYNNEISEKSEIFDDQFSVERPDGSNFTLKIRSTKLEDSAMYFCASSERQTGEKLFFGSGTQLSVL.

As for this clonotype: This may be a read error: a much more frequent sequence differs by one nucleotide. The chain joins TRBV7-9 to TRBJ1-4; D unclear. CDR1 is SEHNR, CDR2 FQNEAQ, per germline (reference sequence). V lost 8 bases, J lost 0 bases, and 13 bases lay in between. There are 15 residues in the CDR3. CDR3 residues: CASGLEAPTNEKLFF. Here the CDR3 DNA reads TGTGCCAGCGGTCTCGAGGCCCCAACTAATGAAAAACTGTTTTTT.

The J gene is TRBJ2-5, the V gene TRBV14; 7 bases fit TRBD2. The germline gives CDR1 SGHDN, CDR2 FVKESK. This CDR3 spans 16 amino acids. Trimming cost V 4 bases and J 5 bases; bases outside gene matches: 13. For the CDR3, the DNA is TGTGCCAGCAGCCTAACGACTAGCCAAGTCCGGGAGACCCAGTACTTC. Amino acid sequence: CASSLTTSQVRETQYF.

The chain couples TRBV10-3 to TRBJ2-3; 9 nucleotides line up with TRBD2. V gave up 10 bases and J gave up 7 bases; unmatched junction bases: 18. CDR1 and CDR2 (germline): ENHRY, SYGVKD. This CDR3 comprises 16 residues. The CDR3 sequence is CASCYSDLRGGNTQYF. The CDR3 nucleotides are TGTGCCAGCTGTTACTCGGATCTGCGGGGGGGAAATACGCAGTATTTT.

The chain's CDR3 is CASSQDWRGGYNEQFF. The CDR3 coding sequence is TGTGCCAGCAGCCAAGACTGGCGGGGGGGTTACAATGAGCAGTTCTTC. The chain employs TRBV14 and TRBJ2-5; the match to TRBD2 covers 9 bases. The better agreement between TRBJ2-1 and the DNA end casts doubt on the J call. CDR1 is SGHDN, CDR2 FVKESK, per germline. This CDR3 spans 16 amino acids.

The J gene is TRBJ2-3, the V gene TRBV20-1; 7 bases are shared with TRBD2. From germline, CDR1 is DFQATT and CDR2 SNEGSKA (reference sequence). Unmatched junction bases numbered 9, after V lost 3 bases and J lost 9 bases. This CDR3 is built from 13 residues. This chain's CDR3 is CSASGGRAGTQYF. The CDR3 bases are TGCAGTGCTAGTGGTGGGAGGGCCGGGACGCAGTATTTT.

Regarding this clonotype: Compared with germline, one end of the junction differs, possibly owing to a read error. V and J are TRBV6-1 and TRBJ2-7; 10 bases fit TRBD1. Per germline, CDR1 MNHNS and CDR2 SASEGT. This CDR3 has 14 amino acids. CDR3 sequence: CANSPDRGSYEQYF. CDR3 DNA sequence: TGTGCCAACAGTCCGGACAGGGGGAGTTACGAGCAGTACTTC.

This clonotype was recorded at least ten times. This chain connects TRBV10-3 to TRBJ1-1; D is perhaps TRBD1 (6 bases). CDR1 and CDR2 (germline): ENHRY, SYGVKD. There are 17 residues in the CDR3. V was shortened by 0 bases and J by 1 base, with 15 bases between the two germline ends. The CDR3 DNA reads TGTGCCATCAGTGAGTCGGTCGGGGGGCGGGGGAACACTGAAGCTTTCTTT. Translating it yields CAISESVGGRGNTEAFF.

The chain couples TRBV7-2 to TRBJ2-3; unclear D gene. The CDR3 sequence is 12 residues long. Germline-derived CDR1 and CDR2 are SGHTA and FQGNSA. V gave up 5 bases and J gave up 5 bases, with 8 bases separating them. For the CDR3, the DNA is TGTGCCAGCAGCCTCCACAAAGATACGCAGTATTTT. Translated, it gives CASSLHKDTQYF.

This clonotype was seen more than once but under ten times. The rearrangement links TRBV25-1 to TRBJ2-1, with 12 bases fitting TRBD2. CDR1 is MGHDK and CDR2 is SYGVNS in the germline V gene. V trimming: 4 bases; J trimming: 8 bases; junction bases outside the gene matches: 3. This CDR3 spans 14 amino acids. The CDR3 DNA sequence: TGTGCCAGCAGTGGACTAGCGGGAGTCGATGAGCAGTTCTTC. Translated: CASSGLAGVDEQFF.

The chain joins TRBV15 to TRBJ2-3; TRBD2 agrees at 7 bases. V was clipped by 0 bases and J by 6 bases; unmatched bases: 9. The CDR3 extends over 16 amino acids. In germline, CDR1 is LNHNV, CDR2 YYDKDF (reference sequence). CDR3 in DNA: TGTGCCACCAGCAGAGATCCGGGCGGGAGTACCGATACGCAGTATTTT. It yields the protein CATSRDPGGSTDTQYF.

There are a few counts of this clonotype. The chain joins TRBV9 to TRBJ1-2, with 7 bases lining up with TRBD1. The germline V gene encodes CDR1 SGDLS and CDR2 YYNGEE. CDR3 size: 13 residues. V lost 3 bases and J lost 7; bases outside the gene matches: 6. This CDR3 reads CASSADRVAGYTF. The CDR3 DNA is TGTGCCAGCAGCGCAGACAGGGTAGCTGGCTACACCTTC. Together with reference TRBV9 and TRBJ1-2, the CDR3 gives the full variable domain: DSGVTQTPKHLITATGQRVTLRCSPRSGDLSVYWYQQSLDQGLQFLIQYYNGEERAKGNILERFSAQQFPDLHSELNLSSLELGDSALYFCASSADRVAGYTFGSGTRLTVV.

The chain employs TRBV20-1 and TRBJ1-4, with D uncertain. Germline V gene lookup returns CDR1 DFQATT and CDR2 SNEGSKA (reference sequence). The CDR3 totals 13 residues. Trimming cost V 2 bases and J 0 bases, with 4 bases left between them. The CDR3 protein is CSARSTTNEKLFF. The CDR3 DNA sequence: TGCAGTGCTAGATCCACAACTAATGAAAAACTGTTTTTT.

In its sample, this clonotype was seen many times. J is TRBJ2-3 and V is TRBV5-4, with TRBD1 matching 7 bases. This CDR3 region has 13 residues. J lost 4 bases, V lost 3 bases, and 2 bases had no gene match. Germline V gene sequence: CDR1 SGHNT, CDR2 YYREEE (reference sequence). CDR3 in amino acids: CASSSTGADTQYF. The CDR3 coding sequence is TGTGCCAGCAGCTCCACAGGGGCAGATACGCAGTATTTT.